This T cell receptor beta chain emerged from a study of cytomegalovirus exposure and HLA in healthy donors. Trimming removed 4 bases from V and 6 bases from J; junction bases left unmatched: 10. This CDR3 has 18 residues. CDR1 and CDR2 (germline): SGHRS, YFSETQ. Clones were sequenced by immunoSEQ multiplex PCR, and TCRdb holds only the in-frame ones, with some missing. The sample records more than 120,000 clones, around 84% being singletons. V is TRBV5-1 and J is TRBJ2-1; 16 bases match TRBD2. The specimen was PBMCs. The sequence derives from a man aged 18 to 29 in good health and CMV-seropositive. Written as DNA, the CDR3 is TGCGCCAGCAGCCCCATTGTGGGACTAGCGGGAGGGGGCAATGAGCAGTTCTTC. This gives the protein CASSPIVGLAGGGNEQFF.